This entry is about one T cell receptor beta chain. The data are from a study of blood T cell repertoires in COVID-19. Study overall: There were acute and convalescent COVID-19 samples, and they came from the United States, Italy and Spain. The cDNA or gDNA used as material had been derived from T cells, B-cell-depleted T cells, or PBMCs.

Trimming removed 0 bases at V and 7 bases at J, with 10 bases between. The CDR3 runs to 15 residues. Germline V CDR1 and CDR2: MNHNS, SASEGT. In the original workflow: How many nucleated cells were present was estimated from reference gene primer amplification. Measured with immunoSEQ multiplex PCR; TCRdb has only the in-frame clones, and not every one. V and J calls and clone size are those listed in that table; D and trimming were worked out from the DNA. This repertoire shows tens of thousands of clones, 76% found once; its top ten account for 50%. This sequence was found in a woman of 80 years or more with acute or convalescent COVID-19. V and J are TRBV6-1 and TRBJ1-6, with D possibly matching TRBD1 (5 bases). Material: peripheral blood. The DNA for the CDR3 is TGTGCCAGCAGTGAAGCGTCGGGGGGGAATTCACCCCTCCACTTT. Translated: CASSEASGGNSPLHF.